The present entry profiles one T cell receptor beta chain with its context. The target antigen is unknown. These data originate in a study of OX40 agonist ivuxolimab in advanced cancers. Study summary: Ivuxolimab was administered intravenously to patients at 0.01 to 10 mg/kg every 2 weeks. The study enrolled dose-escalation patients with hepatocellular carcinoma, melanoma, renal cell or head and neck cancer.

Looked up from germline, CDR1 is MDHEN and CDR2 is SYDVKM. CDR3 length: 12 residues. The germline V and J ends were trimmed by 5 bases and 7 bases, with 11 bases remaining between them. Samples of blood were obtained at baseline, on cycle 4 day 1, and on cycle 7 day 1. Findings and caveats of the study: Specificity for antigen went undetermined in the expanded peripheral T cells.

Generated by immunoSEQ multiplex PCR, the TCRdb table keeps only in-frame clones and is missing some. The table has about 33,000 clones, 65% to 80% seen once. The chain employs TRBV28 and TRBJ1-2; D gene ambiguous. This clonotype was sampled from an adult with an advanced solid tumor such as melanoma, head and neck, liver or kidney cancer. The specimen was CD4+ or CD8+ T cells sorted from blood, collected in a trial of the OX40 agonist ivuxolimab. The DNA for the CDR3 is TGTGCCAGCAGTAGGGCCCTCGGTGGCTACACCTTC. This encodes CASSRALGGYTF.